The clone carrying this T cell receptor beta chain has at least ten counts. The target antigen is unknown. CDR3 size: 15 residues. V trimming: 1 base; J trimming: 3 bases; junction bases outside the gene matches: 2. This sample was included in a study of response to subunit inactivated influenza vaccine. Using its own MiXCR run on the RT-PCR reads, TCRdb lists one record per CDR3 protein. The data show hundreds of thousands of distinct CDR3 sequences, about 15% seen once. General study points: The authors suggested that every seasonal influenza vaccination recruits few new T cells.

The sample in question was PBMCs from blood, obtained about 14 days before vaccination. The sequence was obtained from a man in his fifties or sixties who received an inactivated influenza vaccine. The chain has TRBV12-3 or TRBV12-4 and TRBJ1-3, with TRBD1 identical over 8 bases. CDR3 bases: TGTGCCAGCAGTTTAGAGACAGGGGTTGGAAACACCATATATTTT. Its translation: CASSLETGVGNTIYF.